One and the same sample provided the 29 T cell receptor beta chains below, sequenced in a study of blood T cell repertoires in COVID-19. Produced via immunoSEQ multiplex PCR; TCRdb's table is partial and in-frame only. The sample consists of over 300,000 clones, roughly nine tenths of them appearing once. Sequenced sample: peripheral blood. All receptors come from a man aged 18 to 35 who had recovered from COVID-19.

The CDR3 DNA is TGTGCCAGCAGCGTAGAGGGGGCGTATCCTACTTACAATGAGCAGTTCTTC. As protein: CASSVEGAYPTYNEQFF. This sequence joins TRBV9 and TRBJ2-1, with 7 bases aligning to TRBD1. The V segment lost 0 bases and the J segment 4 bases; nucleotides outside the gene matches: 10. The germline CDR1 and CDR2 sequences are SGDLS and YYNGEE. The CDR3 loop spans 17 amino acids.

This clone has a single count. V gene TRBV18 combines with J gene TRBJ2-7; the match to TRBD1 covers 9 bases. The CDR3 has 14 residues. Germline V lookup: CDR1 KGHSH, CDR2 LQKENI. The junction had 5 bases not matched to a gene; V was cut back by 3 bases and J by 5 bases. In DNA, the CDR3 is TGTGCCAGCTCACCGGGACAGGGTGACCACGAGCAGTACTTC. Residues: CASSPGQGDHEQYF.

The chain's CDR3 is CASSWSPGTGINEAFF. CDR3 nucleotides: TGCGCCAGCAGCTGGAGCCCCGGGACAGGCATAAATGAAGCTTTCTTT. The chain joins TRBV5-1 to TRBJ1-1; TRBD1 aligns across 8 bases. The CDR3 loop spans 16 amino acids. Germline loops: CDR1 SGHRS, CDR2 YFSETQ. J was trimmed by 7 bases and V by 3 bases; bases with no gene match: 14. The whole variable domain, remainder taken from reference TRBV5-1 and TRBJ1-1, is KAGVTQTPRYLIKTRGQQVTLSCSPISGHRSVSWYQQTPGQGLQFLFEYFSETQRNKGNFPGRFSGRQFSNSRSEMNVSTLELGDSALYLCASSWSPGTGINEAFFGQGTRLTVV.

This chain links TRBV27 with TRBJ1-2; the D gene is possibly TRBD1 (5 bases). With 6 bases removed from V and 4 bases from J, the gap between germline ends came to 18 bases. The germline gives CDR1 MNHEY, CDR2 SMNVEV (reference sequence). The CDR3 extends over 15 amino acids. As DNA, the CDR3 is TGTGCCAGCAGGGATCCGACAGCCTACCCCTATGGCTACACCTTC. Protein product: CASRDPTAYPYGYTF.

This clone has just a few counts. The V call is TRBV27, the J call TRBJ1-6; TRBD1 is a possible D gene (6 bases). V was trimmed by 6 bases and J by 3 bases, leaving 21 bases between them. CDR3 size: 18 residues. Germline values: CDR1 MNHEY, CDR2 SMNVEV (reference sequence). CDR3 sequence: CASSETVSGAFYNSPLHF. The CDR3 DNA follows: TGTGCCAGCAGCGAAACCGTTTCAGGGGCTTTCTATAATTCACCCCTCCACTTT.

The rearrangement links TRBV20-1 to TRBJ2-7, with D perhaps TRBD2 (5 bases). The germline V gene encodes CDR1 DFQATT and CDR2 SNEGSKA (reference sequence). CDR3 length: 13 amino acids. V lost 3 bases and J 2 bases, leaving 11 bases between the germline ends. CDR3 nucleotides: TGCAGTGCTAGTCCCGGGGTTCCCTACGAGCAGTACTTC. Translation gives CSASPGVPYEQYF.

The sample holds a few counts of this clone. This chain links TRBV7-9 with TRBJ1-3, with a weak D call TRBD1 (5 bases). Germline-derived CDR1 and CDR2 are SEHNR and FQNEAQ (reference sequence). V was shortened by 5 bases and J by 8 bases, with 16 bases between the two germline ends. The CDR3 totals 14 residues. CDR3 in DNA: TGTGCCAGCAGCCTAGAAGGGGTTTTGGACACCATATATTTT. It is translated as CASSLEGVLDTIYF.

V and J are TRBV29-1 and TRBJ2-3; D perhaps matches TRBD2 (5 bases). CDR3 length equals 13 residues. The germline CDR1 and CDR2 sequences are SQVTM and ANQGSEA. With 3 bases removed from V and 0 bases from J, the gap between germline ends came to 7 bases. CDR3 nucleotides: TGCAGCGTTGATCGGAGGAGCACAGATACGCAGTATTTT. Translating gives CSVDRRSTDTQYF.

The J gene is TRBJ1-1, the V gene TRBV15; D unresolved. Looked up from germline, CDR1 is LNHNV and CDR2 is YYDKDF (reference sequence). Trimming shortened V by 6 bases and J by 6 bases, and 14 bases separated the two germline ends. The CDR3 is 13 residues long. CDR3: CATRRGGGSEAFF. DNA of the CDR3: TGTGCCACCAGGCGGGGAGGTGGGTCTGAAGCTTTCTTT.

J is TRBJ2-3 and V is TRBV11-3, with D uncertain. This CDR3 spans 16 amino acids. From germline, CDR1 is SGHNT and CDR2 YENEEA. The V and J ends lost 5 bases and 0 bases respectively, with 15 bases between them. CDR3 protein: CASSPRTNPSTDTQYF. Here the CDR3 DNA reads TGTGCCAGCAGCCCTCGAACTAATCCGAGCACAGATACGCAGTATTTT.

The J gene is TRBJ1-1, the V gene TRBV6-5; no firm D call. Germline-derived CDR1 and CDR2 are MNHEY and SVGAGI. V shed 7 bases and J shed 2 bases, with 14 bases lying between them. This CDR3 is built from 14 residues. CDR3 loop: CASNYGPANTEAFF. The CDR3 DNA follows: TGTGCCAGCAATTATGGGCCTGCCAACACTGAAGCTTTCTTT.

CDR3 bases: TGTGCCACCTCCGCGGGAGAAATCTACGAGCAGTACTTC. Amino acid sequence: CATSAGEIYEQYF. The chain employs TRBV5-8 and TRBJ2-7; 7 positions agree with TRBD2. The CDR3 is made up of 13 amino acids. V shed 9 bases, J shed 3 bases, and the junction held 9 bases outside the gene matches. The germline V gene encodes CDR1 SGHTS and CDR2 YDEGEE.

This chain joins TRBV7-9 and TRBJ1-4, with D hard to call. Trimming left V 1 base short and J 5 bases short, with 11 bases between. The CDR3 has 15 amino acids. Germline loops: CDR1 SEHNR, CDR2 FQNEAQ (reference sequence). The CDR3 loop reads CASSLETVTNEKLFF. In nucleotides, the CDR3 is TGTGCCAGCAGCTTAGAAACAGTTACCAATGAAAAACTGTTTTTT.

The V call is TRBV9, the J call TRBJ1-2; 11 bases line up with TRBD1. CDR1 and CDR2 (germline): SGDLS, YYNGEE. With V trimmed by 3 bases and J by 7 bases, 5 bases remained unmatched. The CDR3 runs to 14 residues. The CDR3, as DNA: TGTGCCAGCAGCGCCGGACAGGGGGCATTTGGCTACACCTTC. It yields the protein CASSAGQGAFGYTF.

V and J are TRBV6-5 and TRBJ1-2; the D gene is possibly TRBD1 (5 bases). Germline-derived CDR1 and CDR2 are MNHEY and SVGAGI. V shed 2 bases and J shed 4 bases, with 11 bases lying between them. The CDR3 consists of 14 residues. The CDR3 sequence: CASSYIQASYGYTF. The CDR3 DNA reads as TGTGCCAGCAGTTACATACAGGCCTCCTATGGCTACACCTTC.

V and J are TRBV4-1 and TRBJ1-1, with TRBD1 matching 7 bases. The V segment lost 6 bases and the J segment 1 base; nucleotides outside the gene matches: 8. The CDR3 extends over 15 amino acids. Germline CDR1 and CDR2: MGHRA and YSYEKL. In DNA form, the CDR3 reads TGCGCCAGCAGTTTCAGGGGGGTCCGGAACACTGAAGCTTTCTTT. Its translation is CASSFRGVRNTEAFF.

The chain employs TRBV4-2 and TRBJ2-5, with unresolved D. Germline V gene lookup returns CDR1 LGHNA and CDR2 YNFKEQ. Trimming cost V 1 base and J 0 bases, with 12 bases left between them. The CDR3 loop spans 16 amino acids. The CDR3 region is CASSQGTLRYQETQYF. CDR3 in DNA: TGTGCCAGCAGCCAAGGAACTCTCCGGTACCAAGAGACCCAGTACTTC.

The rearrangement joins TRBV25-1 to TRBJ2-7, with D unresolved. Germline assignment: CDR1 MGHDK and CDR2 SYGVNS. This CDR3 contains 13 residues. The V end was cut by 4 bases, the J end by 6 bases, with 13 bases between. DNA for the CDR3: TGTGCCAGCAGTGCCCTCTCTATCGGCGAGCAGTACTTC. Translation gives CASSALSIGEQYF.

CDR3 nucleotides: TGTGCCAGCACCCCTGGGACTCGAATCGGGGAGCTGTTTTTT. Amino acids: CASTPGTRIGELFF. The chain carries TRBV6-5 and TRBJ2-2; weak D call: TRBD2 (6 bases). CDR3 length: 14 residues. The V end lost 7 bases, the J end lost 7 bases, and 16 bases lay between the germline ends. Germline V gene data show CDR1 as MNHEY and CDR2 as SVGAGI.

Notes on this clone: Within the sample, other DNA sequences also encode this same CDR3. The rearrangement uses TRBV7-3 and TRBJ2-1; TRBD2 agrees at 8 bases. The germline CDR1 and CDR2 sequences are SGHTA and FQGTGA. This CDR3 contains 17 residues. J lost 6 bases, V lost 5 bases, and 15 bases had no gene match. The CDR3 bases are TGTGCCAGCAGCCCCAAACCCCCGGGGCTAGCGGGCAATGAGCAGTTCTTC. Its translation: CASSPKPPGLAGNEQFF.

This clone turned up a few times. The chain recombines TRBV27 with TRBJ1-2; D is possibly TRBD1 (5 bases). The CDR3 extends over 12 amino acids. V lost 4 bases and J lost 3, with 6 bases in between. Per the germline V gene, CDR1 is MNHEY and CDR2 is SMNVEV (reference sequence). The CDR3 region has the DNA TGTGCCAGCAGTTCGGGGGACTATGGCTACACCTTC. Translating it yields CASSSGDYGYTF.

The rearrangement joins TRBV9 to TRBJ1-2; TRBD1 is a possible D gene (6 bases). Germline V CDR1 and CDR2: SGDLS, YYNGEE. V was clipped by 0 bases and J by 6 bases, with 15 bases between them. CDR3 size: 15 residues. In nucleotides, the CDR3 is TGTGCCAGCAGCGTAGCGACGGGGGGGCAGAATGGCTACACCTTC. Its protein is CASSVATGGQNGYTF. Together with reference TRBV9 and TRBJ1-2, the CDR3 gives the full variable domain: DSGVTQTPKHLITATGQRVTLRCSPRSGDLSVYWYQQSLDQGLQFLIQYYNGEERAKGNILERFSAQQFPDLHSELNLSSLELGDSALYFCASSVATGGQNGYTFGSGTRLTVV.

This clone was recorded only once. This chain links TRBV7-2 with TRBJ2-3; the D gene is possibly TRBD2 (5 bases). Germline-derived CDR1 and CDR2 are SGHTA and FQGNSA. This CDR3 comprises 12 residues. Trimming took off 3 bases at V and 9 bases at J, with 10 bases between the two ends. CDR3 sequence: CASSFGWETQYF. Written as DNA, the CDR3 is TGTGCCAGCAGCTTCGGATGGGAGACGCAGTATTTT.

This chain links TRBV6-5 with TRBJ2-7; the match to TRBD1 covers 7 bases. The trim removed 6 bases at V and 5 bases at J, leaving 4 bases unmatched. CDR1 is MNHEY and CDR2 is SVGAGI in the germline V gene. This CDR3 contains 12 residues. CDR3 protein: CASRRDSHEQYF. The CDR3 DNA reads TGTGCCAGCAGGAGGGACAGCCACGAGCAGTACTTC.

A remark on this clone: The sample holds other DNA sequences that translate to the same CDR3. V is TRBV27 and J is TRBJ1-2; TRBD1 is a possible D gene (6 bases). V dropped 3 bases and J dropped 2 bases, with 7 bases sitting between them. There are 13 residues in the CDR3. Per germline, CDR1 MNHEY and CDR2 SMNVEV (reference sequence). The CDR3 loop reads CASSFGQNYGYTF. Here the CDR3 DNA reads TGTGCCAGCAGTTTCGGACAGAACTATGGCTACACCTTC.

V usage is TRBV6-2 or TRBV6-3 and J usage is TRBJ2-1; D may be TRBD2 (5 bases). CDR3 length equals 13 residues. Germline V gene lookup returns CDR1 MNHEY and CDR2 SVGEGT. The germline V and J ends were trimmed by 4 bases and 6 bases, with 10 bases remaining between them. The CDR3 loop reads CASSFARANEQFF. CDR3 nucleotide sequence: TGTGCCAGCAGTTTCGCGCGGGCCAATGAGCAGTTCTTC.

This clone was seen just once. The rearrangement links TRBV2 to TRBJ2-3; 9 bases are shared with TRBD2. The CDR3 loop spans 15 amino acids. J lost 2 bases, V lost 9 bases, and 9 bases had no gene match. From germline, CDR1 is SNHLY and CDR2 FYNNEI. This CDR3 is CARKATSGITDTQYF. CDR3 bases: TGTGCCAGGAAAGCGACTAGCGGAATCACAGATACGCAGTATTTT.

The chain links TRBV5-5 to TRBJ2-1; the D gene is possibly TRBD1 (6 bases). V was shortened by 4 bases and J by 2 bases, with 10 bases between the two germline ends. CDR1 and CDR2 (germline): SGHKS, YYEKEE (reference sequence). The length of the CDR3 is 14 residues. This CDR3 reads CASSPGQTYNEQFF. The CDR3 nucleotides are TGTGCCAGCAGCCCCGGACAGACCTACAATGAGCAGTTCTTC.

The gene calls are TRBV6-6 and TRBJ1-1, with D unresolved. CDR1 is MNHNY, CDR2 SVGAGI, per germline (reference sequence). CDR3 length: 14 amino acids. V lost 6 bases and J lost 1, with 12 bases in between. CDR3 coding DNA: TGTGCCAGCAGACCAACCGGGAGGAACACTGAAGCTTTCTTT. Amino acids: CASRPTGRNTEAFF.